This TCR beta chain was sequenced in a study of control samples from healthy donors and cancer patients. Trimming took 2 bases from V and 8 from J, leaving 9 bases between them. This CDR3 contains 13 residues. CDR1 is MNHEY and CDR2 is SVGAGI in the germline V gene. The method was immunoSEQ multiplex PCR; TCRdb's version includes in-frame clones alone and lacks a portion of them. The sample gives 150,000 to 200,000 clones, 96% of which show up once; approximately 1% is in the top ten. The V gene is TRBV6-5, the J gene TRBJ1-4; no definite D call. The sequenced material came from blood. The source is a woman aged 25 to 39 in good health. The CDR3 DNA reads as TGTGCCAGCAGTTACCGAAGGGAAGAAAAACTGTTTTTT. This gives the protein CASSYRREEKLFF.